The rows below give T cell receptor beta chains drawn from one sample of a study of blood T cell repertoires in COVID-19. Using immunoSEQ multiplex PCR, the repertoire was profiled, and TCRdb retains in-frame clones only, with some absent. Among tens of thousands of clones listed, roughly 89% were seen once. Sequenced input: peripheral blood. The receptors were gathered from a woman aged 60-75 years with COVID-19, enrolled during active disease. Each CDR3 is given with its conserved first and last residue. Each record gives: J gene, clone size, D gene, V gene, CDR3 DNA, CDR3 protein. A D gene is named only where the DNA matches it firmly. Only part of the rows carry a size: once, few, many, or a class if the clone is expanded.

>TRBJ1-2|.|TRBD1|TRBV16
TGTGCCAGCAGCCAATCAGGAGGGGGCGAAGGAGGCTACACCTTC
CASSQSGGGEGGYTF
>TRBJ1-2|.|.|TRBV6-2/TRBV6-3
TGTGCCAGCAGTCACGGCGGGTCCTATGGCTACACCTTC
CASSHGGSYGYTF
>TRBJ2-7|.|TRBD1|TRBV19
TGTGCCAGTAGTACCTCCTACCCGGGACAGGGTTCCCACGAGCAGTACTTC
CASSTSYPGQGSHEQYF
>TRBJ2-7|.|.|TRBV5-6
TGTGCCAGCAGCGTGGGGTCGGGGGAGCAGTACTTC
CASSVGSGEQYF
>TRBJ1-1|.|.|TRBV9
TGTGCCAGCAGCGACGCTTCGCTAGCGGACACTGAAGCTTTCTTT
CASSDASLADTEAFF
>TRBJ2-7|.|TRBD2|TRBV3-1/TRBV3-2
TGTGCCAGCAGCCAAGATTCTAGCGGATACGAGCAGTACTTC
CASSQDSSGYEQYF
>TRBJ2-7|.|.|TRBV19
TGTGCCAGTAGTATTTCCGGGAGCTCCTACGAGCAGTACTTC
CASSISGSSYEQYF
>TRBJ1-1|.|.|TRBV7-2
TGTGCCAGCAGCTCGCCCTACTCGGGTAATACTGAAGCTTTCTTT
CASSSPYSGNTEAFF
>TRBJ2-1|.|.|TRBV7-9
TGTGCCAGCAGCTTGATGACATTAAGGGAGCAGTTCTTC
CASSLMTLREQFF
>TRBJ2-3|.|.|TRBV5-5
TGTGCCAGCAGCTCGTCAGATACGCAGTATTTT
CASSSSDTQYF
>TRBJ2-6|.|.|TRBV9
TGTGCCAGCAGCCCTGACCCGGGAAGAGGGGCCAACGTCCTGACTTTC
CASSPDPGRGANVLTF
>TRBJ1-5|.|TRBD1|TRBV6-5
TGTGCCAGCAGCCGGACAGGGGGCAGCAATCAGCCCCAGCATTTT
CASSRTGGSNQPQHF
>TRBJ2-1|once|TRBD2|TRBV29-1
TGCAGCGGGCTAGCGGTCGGGACGAATGAGCAGTTCTTC
CSGLAVGTNEQFF
>TRBJ1-4|.|.|TRBV27
TGTGCCAGCAGTTCCCTACAGGGAACGGATGAAAAACTGTTTTTT
CASSSLQGTDEKLFF
>TRBJ1-3|.|.|TRBV6-5
TGTGCCAGCCACTCTGGGGGGGCAAACACCATATATTTT
CASHSGGANTIYF
>TRBJ1-2|.|TRBD1|TRBV18
TGTGCCAGCTCACCACCAGGACAGGGGCCCGGCTACACCTTC
CASSPPGQGPGYTF
>TRBJ2-1|.|.|TRBV28
TGTGCCAGCAGTTCCCCCCGACAAACTTACAATGAGCAGTTCTTC
CASSSPRQTYNEQFF
>TRBJ2-7|.|TRBD1|TRBV2
TGTGCCAGCAGTCCCACGGGACAGGGGGGCTCTTACGAGCAGTACTTC
CASSPTGQGGSYEQYF
>TRBJ1-6|.|TRBD1|TRBV3-1/TRBV3-2
TGTGCCAGCAGCCAAGTCCGGGACAGAAATAATTCACCCCTCCACTTT
CASSQVRDRNNSPLHF
>TRBJ1-4|.|.|TRBV30
TGTGCCTGGAGCCTAATGACAACTAATGAAAAACTGTTTTTT
CAWSLMTTNEKLFF
>TRBJ2-3|.|.|TRBV21-1
TGTGCCAGCACGGGTCCGGGGGGGCCTGAGGAGGCAGATACGCAGTATTTT
CASTGPGGPEEADTQYF
>TRBJ2-7|.|TRBD2|TRBV18
TGTGCCAGCTCACTAGCGGGAGGGGTCTACGAGCAGTACTTC
CASSLAGGVYEQYF
>TRBJ2-7|.|TRBD1|TRBV6-5
TGTGCCAGCAGAGGGACAGCCTCCTACGAGCAGTACTTC
CASRGTASYEQYF
>TRBJ1-1|once|TRBD1|TRBV7-8
TGTGCCAGCAGCCCCCTGGACAGGGTGCACACTGAAGCTTTCTTT
CASSPLDRVHTEAFF
>TRBJ1-3|.|TRBD1|TRBV5-1
TGCGCCAGCAGCTCCAACCAGGGGGACTCTGGAAACACCATATATTTT
CASSSNQGDSGNTIYF
>TRBJ2-7|.|.|TRBV11-2
TGTGCCAGCAGCCCACCGGGACAAAGCTACGAGCAGTACTTC
CASSPPGQSYEQYF
>TRBJ2-1|few|.|TRBV27
TGTGCCAGCAGTTTATCGCCAGGGAATAGGTACAATGAGCAGTTCTTC
CASSLSPGNRYNEQFF
>TRBJ2-5|.|TRBD1|TRBV7-9
TGTGCCAGCAGCTTAGGGGACAGGGGAAAGGGAGAGACCCAGTACTTC
CASSLGDRGKGETQYF
>TRBJ1-2|.|TRBD1|TRBV19
TGTGCCAGTAGTTACAGGGGGCAGGATGGCTACACCTTC
CASSYRGQDGYTF
>TRBJ2-7|.|TRBD1|TRBV5-4
TGTGCCAGCAGCCGACAGGGTACGGGCTCCTACGAGCAGTACTTC
CASSRQGTGSYEQYF
>TRBJ1-6|once|.|TRBV19
TGTGCCAGTAGTAACCGGGGTAATTCACCCCTCCACTTT
CASSNRGNSPLHF
>TRBJ2-7|.|TRBD2|TRBV28
TGTGCCAGCAGTTTAGAAGCGGGAGGGAACGAGCAGTACTTC
CASSLEAGGNEQYF
>TRBJ2-5|once|.|TRBV6-5
TGTGCCAGCAGACAGGGAGAGACCCAGTACTTC
CASRQGETQYF
>TRBJ2-1|.|.|TRBV27
TGTGCCAGCAGTTTTACAGGCTACAATGAGCAGTTCTTC
CASSFTGYNEQFF
>TRBJ1-2|.|.|TRBV9
TGTGCCAGCAGCGTAGAATCAGGGGCCGACAACTATGGCTACACCTTC
CASSVESGADNYGYTF
>TRBJ1-1|.|.|TRBV6-4
TGTGCCAGCAGATCTACGCAAAGGAACACTGAAGCTTTCTTT
CASRSTQRNTEAFF
>TRBJ2-3|.|TRBD2|TRBV28
TGTGCCAGCAGTTTATTTACGGGAGGAGCTCCAGATACGCAGTATTTT
CASSLFTGGAPDTQYF
>TRBJ1-2|.|TRBD1|TRBV19
TGTGCCAGTAGTCGAGCCGGGACAGGGGTTATCTATGGCTACACCTTC
CASSRAGTGVIYGYTF
>TRBJ1-5|once|.|TRBV4-3
TGCGCCAGCAGCCTCGCCTTAGGACAGCCGCACCAGCCCCAGCATTTT
CASSLALGQPHQPQHF
>TRBJ2-1|.|.|TRBV2
TGTGCCAGCAGAGCCGTCCCCGACAATGAGCAGTTCTTC
CASRAVPDNEQFF
>TRBJ2-5|few|.|TRBV6-5
TGTGCCAGCAGTTACGGGCAGGGCCTACTGGGGGAGACCCAGTACTTC
CASSYGQGLLGETQYF
>TRBJ2-1|few|TRBD2|TRBV20-1
TGCAGTGCTCGGGGACTAGCGGAGCAGTTCTTC
CSARGLAEQFF
>TRBJ1-5|.|.|TRBV15
TGTGCCACCAGCAGAGATAGTAGCTATCAGCCCCAGCATTTT
CATSRDSSYQPQHF
>TRBJ2-5|.|.|TRBV6-5
TGTGCCAGCACATCAGGGGGGCAAGAGACCCAGTACTTC
CASTSGGQETQYF
>TRBJ2-5|.|.|TRBV15
TGTGCCACCAGCAGAGATCACGTGACTATGGTTCCGGAGACCCAGTACTTC
CATSRDHVTMVPETQYF